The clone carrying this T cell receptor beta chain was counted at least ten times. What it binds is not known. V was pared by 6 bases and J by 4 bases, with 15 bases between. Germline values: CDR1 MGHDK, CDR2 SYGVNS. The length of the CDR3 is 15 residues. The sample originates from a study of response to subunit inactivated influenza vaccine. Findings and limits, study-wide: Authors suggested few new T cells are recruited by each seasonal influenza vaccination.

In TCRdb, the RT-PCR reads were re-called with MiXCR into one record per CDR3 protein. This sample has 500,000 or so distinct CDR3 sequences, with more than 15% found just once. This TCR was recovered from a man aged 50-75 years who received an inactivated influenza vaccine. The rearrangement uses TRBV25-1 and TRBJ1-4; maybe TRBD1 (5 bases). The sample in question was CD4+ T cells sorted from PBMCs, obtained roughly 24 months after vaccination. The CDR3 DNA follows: TGTGCCAGCAGCCTCCGGGCAGGGCTTAATGAAAAACTGTTTTTT. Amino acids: CASSLRAGLNEKLFF.